These 31 T cell receptor beta chains came from one sample sequenced in a study of T cell responses to AZD1222 COVID-19 vaccine. Profiling relied on immunoSEQ multiplex PCR, and the TCRdb table lists in-frame clones only, not all of them. The sample holds some 150,000 clones, around nine tenths seen once. Specimen: peripheral blood, collected on day 0 of AZD1222 vaccination. These receptors all come from an adult in good health.

The chain couples TRBV6-5 to TRBJ1-2; perhaps TRBD1 as D (5 bases). Trimming left V 0 bases short and J 9 bases short, with 11 bases between. The germline V gene has CDR1 MNHEY and CDR2 SVGAGI. This CDR3 spans 13 amino acids. CDR3 in amino acids: CASSYSNQGSYTF. As DNA, the CDR3 is TGTGCCAGCAGTTACTCGAATCAGGGTAGCTACACCTTC.

This clone was observed a handful of times. V and J are TRBV28 and TRBJ2-3; possibly TRBD1 for D (6 bases). The germline gives CDR1 MDHEN, CDR2 SYDVKM. CDR3 length: 16 amino acids. V lost 8 bases and J 6 bases, leaving 24 bases between the germline ends. The CDR3 protein is CASGRWTEGGGDTQYF. The CDR3 DNA follows: TGTGCCAGCGGTAGATGGACAGAAGGAGGTGGGGATACGCAGTATTTT. Combining the CDR3 with reference TRBV28 and TRBJ2-3 gives the whole variable domain DVKVTQSSRYLVKRTGEKVFLECVQDMDHENMFWYRQDPGLGLRLIYFSYDVKMKEKGDIPEGYSVSREKKERFSLILESASTNQTSMYLCASGRWTEGGGDTQYFGPGTRLTVL.

In this sample, this clone turned up a few times. J is TRBJ1-1 and V is TRBV2; no definite D call. Trimming removed 6 bases at V and 5 bases at J, with 10 bases between. The CDR3 has 12 residues. Germline V CDR1 and CDR2: SNHLY, FYNNEI. In DNA form, the CDR3 reads TGTGCCAGCAGCCGTACAACGACTGAAGCTTTCTTT. The encoded protein is CASSRTTTEAFF.

This clone came up once. This chain joins TRBV27 and TRBJ1-5; TRBD1 matches 7 bases. The V and J ends lost 2 bases and 7 bases, in that order; junction bases with no gene match: 5. Germline V gene lookup returns CDR1 MNHEY and CDR2 SMNVEV (reference sequence). CDR3 length: 14 amino acids. The CDR3 here is CASSLEVGGQPQHF. CDR3 coding DNA: TGTGCCAGCAGTTTAGAGGTAGGGGGCCAGCCCCAGCATTTT.

J is TRBJ1-1 and V is TRBV11-2, with D tentatively TRBD1 (5 bases). The CDR3 runs to 14 residues. CDR1 is SGHAT, CDR2 FQNNGV, per germline. V shed 8 bases and J shed 0 bases, with 13 bases lying between them. This chain's CDR3 is CASRRDSLNTEAFF. The CDR3 DNA reads as TGTGCCAGCCGGAGGGACTCGTTGAACACTGAAGCTTTCTTT. The full variable domain, rest sourced from reference TRBV11-2 and TRBJ1-1, is EAGVAQSPRYKIIEKRQSVAFWCNPISGHATLYWYQQILGQGPKLLIQFQNNGVVDDSQLPKDRFSAERLKGVDSTLKIQPAKLEDSAVYLCASRRDSLNTEAFFGQGTRLTVV.

The chain employs TRBV5-4 and TRBJ1-2, with D tentatively TRBD1 (5 bases). The germline V gene encodes CDR1 SGHNT and CDR2 YYREEE (reference sequence). The V gene lost 2 bases and the J gene lost 8 bases, with 16 bases spanning the gap. The length of the CDR3 is 14 residues. The CDR3 here is CASSFQGSEGGYTF. The DNA of the CDR3 is TGTGCCAGCAGCTTTCAGGGATCTGAGGGAGGCTACACCTTC.

The rearrangement joins TRBV30 to TRBJ1-6; 9 bases are a match to TRBD1. The CDR3 length is 14 residues. J gave up 9 bases and V 2 bases, and 5 bases lay outside the gene matches. Germline lookup yields CDR1 GTSNPN and CDR2 SVGIG (reference sequence). CDR3 residues: CAWSWDRVLSPLHF. CDR3 DNA: TGTGCCTGGAGTTGGGACAGGGTTCTTTCACCCCTCCACTTT.

The chain links TRBV6-6 to TRBJ1-5; D is ambiguous. CDR1 is MNHNY and CDR2 is SVGAGI in the germline V gene (reference sequence). The ends were cut back, 5 bases at V and 2 bases at J, with 19 bases in the middle. This CDR3 spans 17 amino acids. DNA for the CDR3: TGTGCCAGCAGTCGCTATAGTGCGTCCTCTGGCAATCAGCCCCAGCATTTT. This codes for CASSRYSASSGNQPQHF.

Written as DNA, the CDR3 is TGTGCCAGCAGCGTAGGGGGGGTCCTAAGTACTGAAGCTTTCTTT. Its translation is CASSVGGVLSTEAFF. This chain joins TRBV9 and TRBJ1-1; D may be TRBD1 (5 bases). CDR1 and CDR2 from the germline V gene are SGDLS and YYNGEE. The V and J ends lost 0 bases and 5 bases respectively, with 14 bases between them. There are 15 residues in the CDR3. Full variable domain (missing parts from reference TRBV9 and TRBJ1-1): DSGVTQTPKHLITATGQRVTLRCSPRSGDLSVYWYQQSLDQGLQFLIQYYNGEERAKGNILERFSAQQFPDLHSELNLSSLELGDSALYFCASSVGGVLSTEAFFGQGTRLTVV.

The genes are TRBV2 and TRBJ1-5; D perhaps matches TRBD1 (6 bases). V lost 8 bases, J lost 5 bases, and 22 bases lay in between. CDR3 length: 16 residues. CDR1 SNHLY and CDR2 FYNNEI come from the germline V gene. The CDR3 region has the DNA TGTGCCAGCCGACCTGGGAGGACAGCGGGATATCAGCCCCAGCATTTT. Residues: CASRPGRTAGYQPQHF.

This chain links TRBV4-3 with TRBJ2-7; D is unresolved. Between the trimmed V and J ends, which lost 0 bases and 2 bases, there was a span of 11 bases. The CDR3 is made up of 15 amino acids. Germline loops: CDR1 LGHNA, CDR2 YSLEER. As DNA, the CDR3 is TGCGCCAGCAGCCAAGATCACGCTAGGGCCTACGAGCAGTACTTC. Translation gives CASSQDHARAYEQYF.

This chain connects TRBV6-6 to TRBJ2-3, with a possible D match to TRBD2 (6 bases). The CDR3 has 15 residues. From germline, CDR1 is MNHNY and CDR2 SVGAGI (reference sequence). The V end lost 6 bases, the J end lost 0 bases, and 13 bases lay between the germline ends. As DNA, the CDR3 is TGTGCCAGCAGCCAACTAGCTCCTAGCACAGATACGCAGTATTTT. Translation: CASSQLAPSTDTQYF.

This chain connects TRBV6-2 or TRBV6-3 to TRBJ2-1, with 9 bases fitting TRBD1. The V gene's germline CDR1 is MNHEY and CDR2 SVGEGT. The CDR3 extends over 16 amino acids. V lost 4 bases and J lost 1; bases outside the gene matches: 5. CDR3 residues: CASSLVQGASYNEQFF. The CDR3 DNA sequence: TGTGCCAGCAGTTTGGTACAGGGGGCGTCCTACAATGAGCAGTTCTTC.

The chain employs TRBV18 and TRBJ2-7; TRBD1 matches at 10 bases. The CDR3 contains 16 residues. Germline V gene sequence: CDR1 KGHSH, CDR2 LQKENI. The V segment lost 3 bases and the J segment 1 base; nucleotides outside the gene matches: 6. The CDR3 DNA sequence: TGTGCCAGCTCACCCCCGGGACAGGGGCGATCCTACGAGCAGTACTTC. Its translation: CASSPPGQGRSYEQYF.

J is TRBJ2-3 and V is TRBV5-1; D gene uncertain. Between the trimmed V and J ends, which lost 4 bases and 2 bases, there was a span of 11 bases. Germline-derived CDR1 and CDR2 are SGHRS and YFSETQ. There are 14 residues in the CDR3. The DNA of the CDR3 is TGCGCCAGCAGCCCGGGTCTCCACACAGATACGCAGTATTTT. Protein: CASSPGLHTDTQYF.

This CDR3 reads CASSLGGGRSNQPQHF. Here the CDR3 DNA reads TGTGCCAGCAGCTTAGGAGGGGGTAGGAGCAATCAGCCCCAGCATTTT. This rearrangement joins TRBV7-2 to TRBJ1-5; D is perhaps TRBD1 (6 bases). Germline loops: CDR1 SGHTA, CDR2 FQGNSA. The V end was cut by 1 base, the J end by 1 base, with 11 bases between. The CDR3 covers 16 residues.

In this sample, this clone turned up once. The chain recombines TRBV19 with TRBJ2-1; TRBD2 is a possible D gene (6 bases). The germline V gene has CDR1 LNHDA and CDR2 SQIVND (reference sequence). V was shortened by 8 bases and J by 3 bases, with 8 bases between the two germline ends. The CDR3 covers 12 residues. The CDR3 reads CASRGLYNEQFF. CDR3 DNA: TGTGCCAGTCGGGGACTCTACAATGAGCAGTTCTTC.

This rearrangement joins TRBV20-1 to TRBJ2-7; D is unresolved. This CDR3 region has 11 residues. Germline assignment: CDR1 DFQATT and CDR2 SNEGSKA (reference sequence). Trimming took 1 base from V and 7 from J, leaving 8 bases between them. CDR3 residues: CSARGLSEQYF. CDR3 DNA: TGCAGTGCTAGAGGTCTCAGTGAGCAGTACTTC.

J is TRBJ2-7 and V is TRBV5-5; possibly TRBD2 for D (8 bases). The CDR3 spans 19 residues. Germline V CDR1 and CDR2: SGHKS, YYEKEE (reference sequence). Trimming pared 1 base from V and 1 base from J, leaving 24 bases between. The CDR3: CASSLIRDSGTSGSYEQYF. Written as DNA, the CDR3 is TGTGCCAGCAGCTTGATCCGGGACAGCGGGACTAGTGGGTCCTACGAGCAGTACTTC.

The chain is built from TRBV13 and TRBJ1-3; TRBD1 is a possible D gene (6 bases). Germline assignment: CDR1 PRHDT and CDR2 FYEKMQ (reference sequence). The germline V and J ends were trimmed by 1 base and 9 bases, with 19 bases remaining between them. The CDR3 is made up of 16 amino acids. The CDR3 bases are TGTGCCAGCAGCTTAGAGGTCATGGGGGGCCGTGGCACCATATATTTT. This translates into CASSLEVMGGRGTIYF.

This clone was recorded only once. V usage is TRBV3-1 (or the pseudogene TRBV3-2) and J usage is TRBJ1-2; D possibly corresponds to TRBD1 (6 bases). The CDR3 consists of 17 residues. The germline gives CDR1 LGHDT, CDR2 YNNKEL (reference sequence). V lost 2 bases to trimming and J lost 6 bases, with 22 bases between them. The CDR3 sequence: CASSQKDRTGTRHGYTF. Here the CDR3 DNA reads TGTGCCAGCAGCCAAAAGGATAGAACAGGGACCCGGCATGGCTACACCTTC.

V usage is TRBV4-1 and J usage is TRBJ2-5, with D possibly TRBD2 on 7 matching bases. Trimming pared 4 bases from V and 4 bases from J, leaving 16 bases between. The CDR3 covers 15 residues. Germline CDR1 and CDR2: MGHRA and YSYEKL. This CDR3 reads CASSPGARGAETQYF. CDR3 nucleotides: TGCGCCAGCAGCCCGGGGGCCCGGGGGGCAGAGACCCAGTACTTC.

This clone was seen once. The chain has TRBV3-1 (or the pseudogene TRBV3-2) and TRBJ2-7, with D hard to call. CDR1 is LGHDT, CDR2 YNNKEL, per germline (reference sequence). Trimming cost V 5 bases and J 4 bases, with 18 bases left between them. CDR3 size: 15 residues. The CDR3 spells CASSLRPHGPYEQYF. The CDR3 DNA is TGTGCCAGCAGCTTACGACCGCACGGACCTTACGAGCAGTACTTC.

The chain is built from TRBV7-9 and TRBJ1-4; unclear D gene. Trimming cost V 4 bases and J 5 bases, with 14 bases left between them. Per the germline V gene, CDR1 is SEHNR and CDR2 is FQNEAQ (reference sequence). CDR3 length equals 15 residues. The CDR3 is CASSSPAGGNEKLFF. CDR3 DNA sequence: TGTGCCAGCAGCTCGCCCGCAGGTGGGAATGAAAAACTGTTTTTT.

The J gene is TRBJ2-2, the V gene TRBV24-1, with D perhaps given as TRBD1 or TRBD2 (5 bases each). Germline CDR1 KGHDR, CDR2 SFDVKD. The CDR3 is 16 residues long. V was trimmed by 4 bases and J by 0 bases, leaving 11 bases between them. The CDR3 is CATSDRDRTNTGELFF. The CDR3 DNA reads as TGTGCCACCAGTGACCGGGACCGGACGAACACCGGGGAGCTGTTTTTT.

The chain employs TRBV7-2 and TRBJ2-5; TRBD2 matches 8 bases. The V and J ends lost 1 base and 10 bases, in that order; junction bases with no gene match: 14. The germline V gene has CDR1 SGHTA and CDR2 FQGNSA. CDR3 length: 16 amino acids. For the CDR3, the DNA is TGTGCCAGCAGCTTAGAATTCGGCGGGAGGTGGCGTGACCAGTACTTC. Its translation is CASSLEFGGRWRDQYF.

The chain is built from TRBV5-4 and TRBJ2-2; D gene unclear. The CDR3 extends over 13 amino acids. V dropped 5 bases and J dropped 4 bases, with 9 bases sitting between them. Germline CDR1 and CDR2: SGHNT and YYREEE (reference sequence). The CDR3 sequence is CASRREITGELFF. Here the CDR3 DNA reads TGTGCCAGCAGAAGGGAAATCACCGGGGAGCTGTTTTTT.

This clone was seen a single time. The chain joins TRBV30 to TRBJ1-1; a possible D gene is TRBD1 (5 bases). V was pared by 7 bases and J by 1 base, with 10 bases between. The CDR3 runs 12 residues. Per germline, CDR1 GTSNPN and CDR2 SVGIG (reference sequence). The CDR3 reads CALDSSNTEAFF. The CDR3 region has the DNA TGTGCCTTAGACAGTTCGAACACTGAAGCTTTCTTT.

There are a few counts of this clone. In the same sample, other DNA sequences code for this CDR3. The chain joins TRBV3-1 (or the pseudogene TRBV3-2) to TRBJ2-1, with 11 bases matching TRBD2. Germline CDR1 and CDR2: LGHDT and YNNKEL (reference sequence). The CDR3 runs to 16 residues. J lost 3 bases, V lost 5 bases, and 6 bases had no gene match. The CDR3 loop is CASSTRTSGLYNEQFF. For the CDR3, the DNA is TGTGCCAGCAGCACTCGGACTAGCGGGCTCTACAATGAGCAGTTCTTC.

This chain connects TRBV27 to TRBJ2-3, with 9 nucleotides matching TRBD1. Germline trimming cut 2 bases from V and 6 bases from J; bases unmatched to any gene: 6. This CDR3 has 15 residues. Looked up from germline, CDR1 is MNHEY and CDR2 is SMNVEV (reference sequence). The DNA for the CDR3 is TGTGCCAGCAGTTTACAGGACAGGGGTTTTGATACGCAGTATTTT. It codes for CASSLQDRGFDTQYF.

Note on this clone: At one end, the junction sequence differs from germline, possibly due to a read error. The genes are TRBV6-2 or TRBV6-3 and TRBJ2-7; 15 bases agree with TRBD2. The CDR3 is made up of 16 amino acids. CDR1 is MNHEY and CDR2 is SVGEGT in the germline V gene. The CDR3 nucleotides are TGTGCCAGCAGTTACTCGACAGGACTAGCGGGAGGGCCGTTGAACTTC. Residues: CASSYSTGLAGGPLNF.